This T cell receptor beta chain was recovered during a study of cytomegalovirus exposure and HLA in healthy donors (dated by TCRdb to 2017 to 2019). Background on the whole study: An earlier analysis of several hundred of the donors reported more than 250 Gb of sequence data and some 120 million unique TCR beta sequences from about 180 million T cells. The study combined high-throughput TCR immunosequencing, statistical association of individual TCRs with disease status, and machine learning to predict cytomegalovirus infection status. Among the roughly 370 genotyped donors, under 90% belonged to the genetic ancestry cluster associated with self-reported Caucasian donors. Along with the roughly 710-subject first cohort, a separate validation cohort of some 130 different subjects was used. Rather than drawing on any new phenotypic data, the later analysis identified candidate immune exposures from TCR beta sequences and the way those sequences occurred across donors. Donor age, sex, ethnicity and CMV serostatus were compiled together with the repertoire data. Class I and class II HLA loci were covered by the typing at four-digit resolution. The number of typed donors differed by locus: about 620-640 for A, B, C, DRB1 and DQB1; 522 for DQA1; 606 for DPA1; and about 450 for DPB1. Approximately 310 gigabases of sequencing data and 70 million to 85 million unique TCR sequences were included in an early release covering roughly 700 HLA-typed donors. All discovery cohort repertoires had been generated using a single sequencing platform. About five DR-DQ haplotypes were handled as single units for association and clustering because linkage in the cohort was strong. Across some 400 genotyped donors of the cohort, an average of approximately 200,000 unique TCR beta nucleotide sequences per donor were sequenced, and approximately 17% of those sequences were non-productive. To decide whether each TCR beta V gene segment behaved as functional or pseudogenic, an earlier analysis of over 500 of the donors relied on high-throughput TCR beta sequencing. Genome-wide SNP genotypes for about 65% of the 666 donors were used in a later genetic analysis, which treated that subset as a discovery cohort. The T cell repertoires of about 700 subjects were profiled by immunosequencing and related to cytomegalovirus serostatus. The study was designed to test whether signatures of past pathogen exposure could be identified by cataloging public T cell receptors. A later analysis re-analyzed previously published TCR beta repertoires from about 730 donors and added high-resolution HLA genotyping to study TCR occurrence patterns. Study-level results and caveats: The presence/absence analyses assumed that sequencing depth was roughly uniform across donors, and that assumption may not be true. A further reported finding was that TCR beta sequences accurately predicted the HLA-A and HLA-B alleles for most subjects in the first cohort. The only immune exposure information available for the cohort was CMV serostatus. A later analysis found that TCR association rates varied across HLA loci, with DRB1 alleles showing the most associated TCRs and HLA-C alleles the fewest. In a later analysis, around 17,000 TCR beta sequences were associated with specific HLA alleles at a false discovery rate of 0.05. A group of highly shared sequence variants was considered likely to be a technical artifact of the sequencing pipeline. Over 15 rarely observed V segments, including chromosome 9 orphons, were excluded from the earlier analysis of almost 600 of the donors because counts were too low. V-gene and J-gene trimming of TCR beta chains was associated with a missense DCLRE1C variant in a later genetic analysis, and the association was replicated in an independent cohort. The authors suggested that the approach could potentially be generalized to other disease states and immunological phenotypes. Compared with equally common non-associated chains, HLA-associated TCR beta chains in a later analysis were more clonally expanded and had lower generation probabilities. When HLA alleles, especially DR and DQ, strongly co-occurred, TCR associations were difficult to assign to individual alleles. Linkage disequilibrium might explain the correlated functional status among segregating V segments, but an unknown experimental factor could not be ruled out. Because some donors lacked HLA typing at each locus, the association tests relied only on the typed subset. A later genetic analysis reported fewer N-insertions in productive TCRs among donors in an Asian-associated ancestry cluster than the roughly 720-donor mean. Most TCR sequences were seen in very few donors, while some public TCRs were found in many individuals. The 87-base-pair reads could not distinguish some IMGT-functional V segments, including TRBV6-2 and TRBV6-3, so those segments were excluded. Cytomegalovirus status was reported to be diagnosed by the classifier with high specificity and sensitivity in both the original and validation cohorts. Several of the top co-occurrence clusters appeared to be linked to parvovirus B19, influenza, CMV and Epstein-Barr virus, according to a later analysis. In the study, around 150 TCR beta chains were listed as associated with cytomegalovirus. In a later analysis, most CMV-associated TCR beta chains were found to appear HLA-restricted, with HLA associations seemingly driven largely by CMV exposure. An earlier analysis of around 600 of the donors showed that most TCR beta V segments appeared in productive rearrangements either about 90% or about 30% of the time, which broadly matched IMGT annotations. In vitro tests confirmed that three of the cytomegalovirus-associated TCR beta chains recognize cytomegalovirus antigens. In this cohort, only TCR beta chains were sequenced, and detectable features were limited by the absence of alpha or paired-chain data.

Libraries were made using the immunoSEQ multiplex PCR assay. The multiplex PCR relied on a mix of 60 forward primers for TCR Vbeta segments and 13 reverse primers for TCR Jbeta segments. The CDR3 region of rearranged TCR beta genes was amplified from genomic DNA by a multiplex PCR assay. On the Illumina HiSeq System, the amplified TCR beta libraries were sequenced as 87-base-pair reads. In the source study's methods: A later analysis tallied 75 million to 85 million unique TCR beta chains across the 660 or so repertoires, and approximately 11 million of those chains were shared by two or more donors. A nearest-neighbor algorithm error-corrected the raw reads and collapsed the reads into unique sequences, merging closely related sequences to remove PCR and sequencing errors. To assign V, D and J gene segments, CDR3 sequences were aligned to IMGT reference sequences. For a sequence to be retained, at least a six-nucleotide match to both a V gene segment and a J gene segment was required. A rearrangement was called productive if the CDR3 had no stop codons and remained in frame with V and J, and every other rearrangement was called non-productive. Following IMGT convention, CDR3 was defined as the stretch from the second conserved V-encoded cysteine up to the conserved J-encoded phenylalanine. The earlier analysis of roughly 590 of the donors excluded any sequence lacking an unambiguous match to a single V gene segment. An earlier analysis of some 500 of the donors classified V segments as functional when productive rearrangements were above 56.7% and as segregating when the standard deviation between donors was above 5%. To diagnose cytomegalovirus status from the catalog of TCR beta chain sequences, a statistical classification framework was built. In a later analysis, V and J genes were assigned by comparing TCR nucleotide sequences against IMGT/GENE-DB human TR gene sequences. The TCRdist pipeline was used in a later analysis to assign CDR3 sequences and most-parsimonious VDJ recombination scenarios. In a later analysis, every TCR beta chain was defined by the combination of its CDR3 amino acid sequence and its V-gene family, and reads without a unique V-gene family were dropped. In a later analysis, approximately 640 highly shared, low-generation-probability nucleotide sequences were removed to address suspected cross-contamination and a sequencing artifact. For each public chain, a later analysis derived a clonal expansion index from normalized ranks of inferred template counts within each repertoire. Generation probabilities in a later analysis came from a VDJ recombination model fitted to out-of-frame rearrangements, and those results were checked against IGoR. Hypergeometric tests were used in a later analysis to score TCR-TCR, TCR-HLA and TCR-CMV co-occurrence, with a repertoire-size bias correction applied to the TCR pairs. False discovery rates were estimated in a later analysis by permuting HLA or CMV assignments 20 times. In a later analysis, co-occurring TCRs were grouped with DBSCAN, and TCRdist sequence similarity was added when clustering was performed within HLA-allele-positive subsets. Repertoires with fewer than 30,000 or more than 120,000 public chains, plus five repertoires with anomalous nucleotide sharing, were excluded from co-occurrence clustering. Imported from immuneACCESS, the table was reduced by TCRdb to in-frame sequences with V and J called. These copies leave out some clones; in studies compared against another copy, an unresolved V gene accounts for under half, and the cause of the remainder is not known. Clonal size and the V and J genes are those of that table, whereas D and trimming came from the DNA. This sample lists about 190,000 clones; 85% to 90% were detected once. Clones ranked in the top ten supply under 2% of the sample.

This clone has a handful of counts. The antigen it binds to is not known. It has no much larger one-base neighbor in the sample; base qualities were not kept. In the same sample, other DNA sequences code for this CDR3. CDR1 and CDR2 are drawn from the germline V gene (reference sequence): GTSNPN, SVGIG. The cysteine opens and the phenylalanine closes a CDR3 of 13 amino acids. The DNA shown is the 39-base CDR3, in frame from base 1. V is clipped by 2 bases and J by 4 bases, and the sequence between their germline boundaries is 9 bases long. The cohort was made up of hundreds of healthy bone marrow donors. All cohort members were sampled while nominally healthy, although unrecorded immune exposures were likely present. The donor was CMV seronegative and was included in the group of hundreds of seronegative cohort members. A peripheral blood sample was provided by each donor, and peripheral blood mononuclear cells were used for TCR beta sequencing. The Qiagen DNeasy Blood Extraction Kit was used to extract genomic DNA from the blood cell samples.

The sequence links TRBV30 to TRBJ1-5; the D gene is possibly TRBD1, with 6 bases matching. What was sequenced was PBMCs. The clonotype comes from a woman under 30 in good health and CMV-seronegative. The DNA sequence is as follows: TGTGCCTGGAGTCTACAGGGAAATCAGCCCCAGCATTTT. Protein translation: CAWSLQGNQPQHF.